Following are 16 T cell receptor beta chains from one sample sequenced in a study of shared clonotypes between healthy human individuals. Terminally differentiated effector memory CD45RA+ cells were left out of the naive CD8 fraction, which was CD45RO-negative and positively selected for CCR7. Using immunoSEQ multiplex PCR, the repertoire was profiled, and TCRdb retains in-frame clones only, with some absent. The profile shows around 2,100,000 clones, roughly 94% of them singletons. Specimen: naive CD8+ T cells sorted from blood. These TCRs come from a man between 18 and 29 years old in good health.

The chain uses TRBV15 and TRBJ2-4; no definite D call. V shed 4 bases and J shed 3 bases, with 13 bases lying between them. The germline CDR1 and CDR2 sequences are LNHNV and YYDKDF (reference sequence). This CDR3 has 15 residues. CDR3 loop: CATSTPVGGKNIQYF. DNA for the CDR3: TGTGCCACCAGCACCCCCGTGGGTGGCAAAAACATTCAGTACTTC. Full variable domain (outside the CDR3, taken from reference TRBV15 and TRBJ2-4): DAMVIQNPRYQVTQFGKPVTLSCSQTLNHNVMYWYQQKSSQAPKLLFHYYDKDFNNEADTPDNFQSRRPNTSFCFLDIRSPGLGDTAMYLCATSTPVGGKNIQYFGAGTRLSVL.

This chain links TRBV5-1 with TRBJ2-5, with D unclear. V was shortened by 4 bases and J by 5 bases, with 18 bases between the two germline ends. Per germline, CDR1 SGHRS and CDR2 YFSETQ. CDR3 size: 15 residues. The CDR3 DNA sequence: TGCGCCAGCAGCCAAAGACCTTCTCAGTGGGAGACCCAGTACTTC. Translating it yields CASSQRPSQWETQYF.

The sample holds a few counts of this clone. The sample contains more than one DNA sequence encoding this CDR3. The V and J genes are TRBV30 and TRBJ1-1; unclear D gene. The CDR3 is 13 residues long. Trimming shortened V by 0 bases and J by 3 bases, and 8 bases separated the two germline ends. The V gene's germline CDR1 is GTSNPN and CDR2 SVGIG (reference sequence). CDR3 DNA sequence: TGTGCCTGGAGTGTACTAGGGTACACTGAAGCTTTCTTT. This gives the protein CAWSVLGYTEAFF.

The chain couples TRBV7-9 to TRBJ2-7, with 8 positions matching TRBD1. The CDR3 has 14 amino acids. V lost 10 bases and J lost 3; bases outside the gene matches: 11. Germline CDR1 SEHNR, CDR2 FQNEAQ (reference sequence). The CDR3 nucleotides read TGTGCCACCCAGCCGGACAGGGTAAACTACGAGCAGTACTTC. This sequence encodes CATQPDRVNYEQYF.

The gene calls are TRBV5-6 and TRBJ2-1; TRBD2 aligns across 11 bases. Germline assignment: CDR1 SGHDT and CDR2 YYEEEE. The ends lost 0 bases at V and 9 bases at J; junction bases unmatched: 8. CDR3 length equals 16 residues. The CDR3 here is CASSLALAGVRGEQFF. CDR3 DNA: TGTGCCAGCAGCTTGGCACTAGCGGGAGTGCGTGGTGAGCAGTTCTTC.

The genes are TRBV27 and TRBJ1-6; 8 nucleotides line up with TRBD1. The junction had 8 bases not matched to a gene; V was cut back by 3 bases and J by 7 bases. Germline loops: CDR1 MNHEY, CDR2 SMNVEV (reference sequence). This CDR3 has 16 amino acids. CDR3 sequence: CASSFQAGTGNSPLHF. CDR3 nucleotides: TGTGCCAGCAGTTTTCAAGCCGGGACAGGAAATTCACCCCTCCACTTT.

The gene calls are TRBV14 and TRBJ1-1; D perhaps matches TRBD1 (5 bases). V was shortened by 2 bases and J by 6 bases, with 19 bases between the two germline ends. The V gene's germline CDR1 is SGHDN and CDR2 FVKESK. CDR3 size: 16 residues. The CDR3 loop reads CASSQSGLLGGAEAFF. CDR3 bases: TGTGCCAGCAGCCAATCGGGCCTCTTAGGAGGGGCTGAAGCTTTCTTT.

This clone was picked up a small number of times. The sample carries other DNA sequences with the same CDR3. The rearrangement uses TRBV5-4 and TRBJ1-1, with a tentative D call TRBD1 (5 bases). The CDR3 runs 13 residues. The V end was cut by 2 bases, the J end by 4 bases, with 9 bases between. Germline V lookup: CDR1 SGHNT, CDR2 YYREEE (reference sequence). Written as DNA, the CDR3 is TGTGCCAGCAGCTTTGGGGGGGGCACTGAAGCTTTCTTT. It translates to CASSFGGGTEAFF.

The chain couples TRBV7-9 to TRBJ2-1; maybe TRBD2 (6 bases). Germline CDR1 reads SEHNR; CDR2 reads FQNEAQ (reference sequence). V was clipped by 4 bases and J by 10 bases, with 8 bases between them. CDR3 length equals 11 residues. CDR3 bases: TGTGCCAGCAGCTCCCGGGAGGAGCAGTTCTTC. Translated, it gives CASSSREEQFF.

The chain recombines TRBV9 with TRBJ1-6; 10 bases fit TRBD1. V dropped 4 bases and J dropped 8; count of bases not matched to a gene: 6. Per germline, CDR1 SGDLS and CDR2 YYNGEE. This CDR3 is 15 amino acids long. The CDR3 DNA is TGTGCCAGCAGCACCGGGACAGGGGTGGATTCACCCCTCCACTTT. Its translation: CASSTGTGVDSPLHF.

CDR3: CASSLTGGVYEQYF. For the CDR3, the DNA is TGCGCCAGCAGCTTAACAGGGGGCGTCTACGAGCAGTACTTC. The genes are TRBV5-1 and TRBJ2-7, with TRBD1 identical over 9 bases. The germline V gene encodes CDR1 SGHRS and CDR2 YFSETQ. J lost 3 bases, V lost 2 bases, and 3 bases had no gene match. CDR3 length: 14 residues.

V usage is TRBV7-2 and J usage is TRBJ2-7; 12 bases match TRBD2. CDR3 length equals 16 residues. The V segment lost 5 bases and the J segment 3 bases; nucleotides outside the gene matches: 8. In germline, CDR1 is SGHTA, CDR2 FQGNSA. CDR3 in amino acids: CASSTGLAGGVYEQYF. The CDR3 coding sequence is TGTGCCAGCAGCACGGGACTAGCGGGCGGGGTCTACGAGCAGTACTTC.

The chain uses TRBV6-5 and TRBJ2-7; TRBD2 is a possible D gene (5 bases). The germline gives CDR1 MNHEY, CDR2 SVGAGI. V shed 6 bases and J shed 6 bases, with 9 bases lying between them. The CDR3 extends over 11 amino acids. The CDR3, as DNA: TGTGCCAGCAGCGACTATACCGAGCAGTACTTC. This translates into CASSDYTEQYF.

The gene calls are TRBV7-2 and TRBJ2-3; TRBD2 agrees at 9 bases. The CDR3 length is 16 residues. V dropped 0 bases and J dropped 3; count of bases not matched to a gene: 4. CDR1 and CDR2 from the germline V gene are SGHTA and FQGNSA. The CDR3 DNA reads as TGTGCCAGCAGCTTAGCTAGCGGGAGAACGACAGATACGCAGTATTTT. It encodes CASSLASGRTTDTQYF.

The CDR3 DNA follows: TGTGCCAGCAGTGAGGTTATCCGGGGGCTGATGAACACTGAAGCTTTCTTT. Translated, it gives CASSEVIRGLMNTEAFF. The chain joins TRBV25-1 to TRBJ1-1, with D perhaps matching TRBD1 (6 bases). Deletions cut 3 bases from V and 0 bases from J, with 17 bases between. The germline gives CDR1 MGHDK, CDR2 SYGVNS. There are 17 residues in the CDR3. The full variable domain, its missing parts supplied by reference TRBV25-1 and TRBJ1-1, is EADIYQTPRYLVIGTGKKITLECSQTMGHDKMYWYQQDPGMELHLIHYSYGVNSTEKGDLSSESTVSRIRTEHFPLTLESARPSHTSQYLCASSEVIRGLMNTEAFFGQGTRLTVV.

This chain joins TRBV4-1 and TRBJ1-4; D is unresolved. CDR3 length: 18 amino acids. CDR1 MGHRA and CDR2 YSYEKL come from the germline V gene. Trimming shortened V by 1 base and J by 7 bases, and 22 bases separated the two germline ends. The CDR3 nucleotides read TGCGCCAGCAGCCAAGTCGGGGAAAAGGGCGGGCTCGGTGAAAAACTGTTTTTT. This encodes CASSQVGEKGGLGEKLFF.